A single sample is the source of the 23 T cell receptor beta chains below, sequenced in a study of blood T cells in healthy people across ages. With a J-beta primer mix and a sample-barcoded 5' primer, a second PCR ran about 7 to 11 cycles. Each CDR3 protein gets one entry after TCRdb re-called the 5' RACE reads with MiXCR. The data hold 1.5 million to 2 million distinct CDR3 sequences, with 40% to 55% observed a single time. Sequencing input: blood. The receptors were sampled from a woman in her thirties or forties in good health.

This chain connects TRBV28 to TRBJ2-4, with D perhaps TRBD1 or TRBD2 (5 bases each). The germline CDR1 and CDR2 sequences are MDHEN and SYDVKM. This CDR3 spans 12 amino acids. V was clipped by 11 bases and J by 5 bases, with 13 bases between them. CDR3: CAVAWTQNIQYF. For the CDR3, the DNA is TGTGCCGTAGCGTGGACACAAAACATTCAGTACTTC.

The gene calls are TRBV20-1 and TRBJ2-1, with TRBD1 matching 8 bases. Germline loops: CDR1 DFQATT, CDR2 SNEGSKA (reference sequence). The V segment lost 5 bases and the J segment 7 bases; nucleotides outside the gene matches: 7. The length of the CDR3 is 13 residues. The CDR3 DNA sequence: TGCAGTGCTCCGAGACAGGGGTTGAATGAGCAGTTCTTC. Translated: CSAPRQGLNEQFF.

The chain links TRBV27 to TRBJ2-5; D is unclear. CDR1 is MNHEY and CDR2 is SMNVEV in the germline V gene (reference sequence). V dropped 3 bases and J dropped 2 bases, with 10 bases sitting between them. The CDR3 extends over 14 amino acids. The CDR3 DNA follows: TGTGCCAGCAGTTTGCTGTCCAGTCAAGAGACCCAGTACTTC. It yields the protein CASSLLSSQETQYF.

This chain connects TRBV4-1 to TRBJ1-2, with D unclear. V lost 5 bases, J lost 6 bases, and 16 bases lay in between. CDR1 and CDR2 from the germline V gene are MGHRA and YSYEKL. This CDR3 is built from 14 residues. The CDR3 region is CASSYLNGVNGYTF. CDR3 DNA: TGCGCCAGCAGCTACCTCAACGGGGTAAATGGCTACACCTTC.

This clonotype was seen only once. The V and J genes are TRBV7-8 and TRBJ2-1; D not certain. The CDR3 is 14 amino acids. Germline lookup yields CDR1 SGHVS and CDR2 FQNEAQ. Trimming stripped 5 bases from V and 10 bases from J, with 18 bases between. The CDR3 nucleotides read TGTGCCAGCAGCGTAGGTCCCAGCGTGGGGGAGCAGTTCTTC. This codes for CASSVGPSVGEQFF. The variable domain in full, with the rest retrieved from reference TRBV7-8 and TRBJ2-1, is GAGVSQSPRYKVAKRGQDVALRCDPISGHVSLFWYQQALGQGPEFLTYFQNEAQLDKSGLPSDRFFAERPEGSVSTLKIQRTQQEDSAVYLCASSVGPSVGEQFFGPGTRLTVL.

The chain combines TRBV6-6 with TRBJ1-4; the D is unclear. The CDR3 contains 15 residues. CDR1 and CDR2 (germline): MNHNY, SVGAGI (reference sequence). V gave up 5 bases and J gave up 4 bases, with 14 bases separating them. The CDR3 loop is CASSSGRGSNEKLFF. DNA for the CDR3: TGTGCCAGCAGTAGTGGGCGCGGTAGTAATGAAAAACTGTTTTTT.

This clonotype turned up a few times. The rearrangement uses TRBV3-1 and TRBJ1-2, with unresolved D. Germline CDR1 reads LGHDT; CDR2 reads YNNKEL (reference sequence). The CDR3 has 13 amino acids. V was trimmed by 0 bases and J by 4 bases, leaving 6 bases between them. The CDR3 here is CASSQDQRYGYTF. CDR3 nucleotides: TGTGCCAGCAGCCAAGATCAGCGCTATGGCTACACCTTC.

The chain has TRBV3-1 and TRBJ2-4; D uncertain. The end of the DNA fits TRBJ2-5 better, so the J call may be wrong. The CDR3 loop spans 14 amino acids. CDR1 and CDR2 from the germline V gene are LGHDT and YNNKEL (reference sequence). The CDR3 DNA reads TGTGCCAGCAGCCATGAGTACCAGAAAGAGACCCAGTACTTC. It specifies CASSHEYQKETQYF.

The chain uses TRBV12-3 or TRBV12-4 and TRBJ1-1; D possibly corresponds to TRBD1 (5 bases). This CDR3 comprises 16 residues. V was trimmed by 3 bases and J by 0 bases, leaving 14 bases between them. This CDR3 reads CASSFWTGVMNTEAFF. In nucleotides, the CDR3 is TGTGCCAGCAGTTTCTGGACGGGGGTCATGAACACTGAAGCTTTCTTT.

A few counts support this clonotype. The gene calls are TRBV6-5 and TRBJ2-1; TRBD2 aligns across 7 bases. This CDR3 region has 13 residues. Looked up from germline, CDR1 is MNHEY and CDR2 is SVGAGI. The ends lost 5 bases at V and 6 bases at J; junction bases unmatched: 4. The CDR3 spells CASSKAGFNEQFF. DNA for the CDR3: TGTGCCAGCAGTAAAGCGGGGTTCAATGAGCAGTTCTTC.

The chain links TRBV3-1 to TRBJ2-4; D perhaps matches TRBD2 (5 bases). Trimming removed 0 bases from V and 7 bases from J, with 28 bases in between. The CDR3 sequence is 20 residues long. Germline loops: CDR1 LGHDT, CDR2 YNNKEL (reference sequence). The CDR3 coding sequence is TGTGCCAGCAGCCAAGAGGGATCGCCGGATTGTAAGGAGGTTAGGAACATTCAGTACTTC. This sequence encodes CASSQEGSPDCKEVRNIQYF.

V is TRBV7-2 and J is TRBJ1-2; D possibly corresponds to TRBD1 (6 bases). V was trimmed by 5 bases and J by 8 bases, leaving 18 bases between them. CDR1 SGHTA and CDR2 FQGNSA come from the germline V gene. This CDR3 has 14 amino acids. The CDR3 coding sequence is TGTGCCAGCAGCCCCCAGAGACAGGAGGGGGGCTACACCTTC. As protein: CASSPQRQEGGYTF.

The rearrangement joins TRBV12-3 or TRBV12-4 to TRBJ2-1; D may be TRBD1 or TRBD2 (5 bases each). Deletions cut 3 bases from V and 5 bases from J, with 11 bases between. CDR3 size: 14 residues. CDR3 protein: CASSFSGTHNEQFF. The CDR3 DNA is TGTGCCAGCAGTTTTTCAGGGACGCACAATGAGCAGTTCTTC.

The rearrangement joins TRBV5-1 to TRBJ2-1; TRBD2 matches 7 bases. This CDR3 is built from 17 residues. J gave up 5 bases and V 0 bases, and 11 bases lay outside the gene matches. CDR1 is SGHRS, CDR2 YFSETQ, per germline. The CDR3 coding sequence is TGCGCCAGCAGCTTGGGCCGTACGGGGGGAGGTAACAATGAGCAGTTCTTC. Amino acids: CASSLGRTGGGNNEQFF.

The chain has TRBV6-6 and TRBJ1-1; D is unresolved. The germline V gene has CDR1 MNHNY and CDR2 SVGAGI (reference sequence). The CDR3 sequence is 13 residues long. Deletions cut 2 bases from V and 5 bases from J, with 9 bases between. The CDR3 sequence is CASSYIVGTEAFF. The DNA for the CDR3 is TGTGCCAGCAGTTACATCGTAGGAACTGAAGCTTTCTTT.

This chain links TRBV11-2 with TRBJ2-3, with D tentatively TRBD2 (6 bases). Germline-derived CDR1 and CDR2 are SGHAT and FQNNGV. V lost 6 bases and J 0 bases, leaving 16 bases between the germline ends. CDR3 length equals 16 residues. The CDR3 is CASRRGRAESTDTQYF. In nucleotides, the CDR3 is TGTGCCAGCAGGCGGGGTAGAGCAGAGAGCACAGATACGCAGTATTTT.

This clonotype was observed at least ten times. The CDR3 region is CASSLVAGMKETQYF. The CDR3 nucleotides read TGTGCCAGCAGCTTAGTTGCGGGGATGAAAGAGACCCAGTACTTC. V gene TRBV7-2 combines with J gene TRBJ2-5; tentative D call: TRBD2 (6 bases). This CDR3 spans 15 amino acids. Germline CDR1 and CDR2: SGHTA and FQGNSA. V was cut by 1 base and J by 3 bases, with 12 bases left in between.

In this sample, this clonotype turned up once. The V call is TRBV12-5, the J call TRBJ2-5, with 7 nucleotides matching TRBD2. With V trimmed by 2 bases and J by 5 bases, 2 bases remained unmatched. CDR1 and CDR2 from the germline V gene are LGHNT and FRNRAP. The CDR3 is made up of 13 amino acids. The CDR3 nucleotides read TGTGCTAGTGGTTTGTGGGAGGGGGAGACCCAGTACTTC. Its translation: CASGLWEGETQYF.

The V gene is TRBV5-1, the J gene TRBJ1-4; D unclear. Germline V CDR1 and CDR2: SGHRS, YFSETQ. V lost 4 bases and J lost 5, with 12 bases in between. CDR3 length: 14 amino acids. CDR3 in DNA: TGCGCCAGCAGCCCGAGACCCGACAATGAAAAACTGTTTTTT. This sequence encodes CASSPRPDNEKLFF.

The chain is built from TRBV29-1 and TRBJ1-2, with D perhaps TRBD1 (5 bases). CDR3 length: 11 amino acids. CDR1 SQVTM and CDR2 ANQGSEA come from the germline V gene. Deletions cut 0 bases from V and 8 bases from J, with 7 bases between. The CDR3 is CSVEDEGGYTF. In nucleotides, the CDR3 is TGCAGCGTTGAAGATGAGGGGGGCTACACCTTC.

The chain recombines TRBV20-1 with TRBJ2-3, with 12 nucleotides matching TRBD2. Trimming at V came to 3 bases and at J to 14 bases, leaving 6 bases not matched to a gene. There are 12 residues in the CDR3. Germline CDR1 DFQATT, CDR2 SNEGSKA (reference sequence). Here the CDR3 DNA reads TGCAGTGCTAGGCAGACTAGCGGGGGTGGGTATTTT. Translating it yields CSARQTSGGGYF.

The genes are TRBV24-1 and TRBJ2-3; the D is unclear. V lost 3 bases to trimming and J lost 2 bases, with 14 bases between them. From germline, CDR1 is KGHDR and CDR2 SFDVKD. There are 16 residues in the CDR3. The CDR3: CATSDPGGRITDTQYF. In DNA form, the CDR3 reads TGTGCCACCAGTGATCCCGGCGGCAGGATCACAGATACGCAGTATTTT.

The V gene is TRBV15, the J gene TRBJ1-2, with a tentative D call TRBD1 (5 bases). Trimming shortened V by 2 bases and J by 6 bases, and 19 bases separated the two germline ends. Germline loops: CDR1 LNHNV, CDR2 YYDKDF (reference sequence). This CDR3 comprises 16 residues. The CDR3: CATSRQATGGAHGYTF. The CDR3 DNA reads TGTGCCACCAGCAGACAGGCCACAGGCGGGGCCCATGGCTACACCTTC.